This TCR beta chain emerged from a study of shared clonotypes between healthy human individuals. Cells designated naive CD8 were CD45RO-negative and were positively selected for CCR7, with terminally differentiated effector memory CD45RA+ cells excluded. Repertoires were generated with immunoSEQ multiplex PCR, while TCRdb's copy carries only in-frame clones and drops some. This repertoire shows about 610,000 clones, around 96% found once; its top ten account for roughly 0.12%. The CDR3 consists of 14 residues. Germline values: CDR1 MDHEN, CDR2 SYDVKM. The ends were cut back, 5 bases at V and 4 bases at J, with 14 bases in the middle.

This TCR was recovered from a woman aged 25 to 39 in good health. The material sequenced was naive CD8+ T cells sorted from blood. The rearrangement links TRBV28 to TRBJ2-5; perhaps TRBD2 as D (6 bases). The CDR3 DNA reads TGTGCCAGCAGTCCTTCGGGAGACCCAGAGACCCAGTACTTC. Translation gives CASSPSGDPETQYF.